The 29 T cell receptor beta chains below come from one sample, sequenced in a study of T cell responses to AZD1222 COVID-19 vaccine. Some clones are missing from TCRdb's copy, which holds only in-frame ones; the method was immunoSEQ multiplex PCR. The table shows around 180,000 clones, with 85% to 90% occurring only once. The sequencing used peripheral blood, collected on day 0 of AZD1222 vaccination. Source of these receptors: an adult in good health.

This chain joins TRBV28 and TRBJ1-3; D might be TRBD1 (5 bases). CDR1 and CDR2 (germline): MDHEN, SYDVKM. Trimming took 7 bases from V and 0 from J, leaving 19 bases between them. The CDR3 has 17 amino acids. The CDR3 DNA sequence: TGTGCCAGCATCGAAGGCGGGACCCCGGTCTCTGGAAACACCATATATTTT. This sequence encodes CASIEGGTPVSGNTIYF.

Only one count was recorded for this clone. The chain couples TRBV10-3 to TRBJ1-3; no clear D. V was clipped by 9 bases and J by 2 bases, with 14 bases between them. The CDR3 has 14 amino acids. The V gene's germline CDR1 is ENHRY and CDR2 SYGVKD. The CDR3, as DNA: TGTGCCATGTCAGGCGGGAACCCTGGAAACACCATATATTTT. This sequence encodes CAMSGGNPGNTIYF.

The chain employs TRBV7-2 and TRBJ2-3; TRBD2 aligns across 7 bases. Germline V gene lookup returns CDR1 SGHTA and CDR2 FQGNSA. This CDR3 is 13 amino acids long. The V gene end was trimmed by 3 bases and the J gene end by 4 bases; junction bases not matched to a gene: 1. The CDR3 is CASSFAGADTQYF. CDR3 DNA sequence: TGTGCCAGCAGCTTTGCGGGAGCAGATACGCAGTATTTT.

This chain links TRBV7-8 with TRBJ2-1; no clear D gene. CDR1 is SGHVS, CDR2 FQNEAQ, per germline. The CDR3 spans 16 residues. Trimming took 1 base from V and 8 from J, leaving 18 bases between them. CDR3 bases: TGTGCCAGCAGCTTAGTCGGTAGGCAACTCGGCTATGAGCAGTTCTTC. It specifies CASSLVGRQLGYEQFF.

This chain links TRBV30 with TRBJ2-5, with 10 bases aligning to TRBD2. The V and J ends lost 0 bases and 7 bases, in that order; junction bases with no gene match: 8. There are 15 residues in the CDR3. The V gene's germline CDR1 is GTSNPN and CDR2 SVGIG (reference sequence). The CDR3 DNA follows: TGTGCCTGGAGTGTATCGCTAGCGGGAGAGGGGACCCAGTACTTC. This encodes CAWSVSLAGEGTQYF.

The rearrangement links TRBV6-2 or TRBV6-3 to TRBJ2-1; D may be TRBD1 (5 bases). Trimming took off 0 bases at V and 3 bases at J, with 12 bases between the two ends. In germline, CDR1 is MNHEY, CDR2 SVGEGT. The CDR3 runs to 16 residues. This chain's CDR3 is CASSYSFRVYYNEQFF. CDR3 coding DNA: TGTGCCAGCAGTTACTCATTCAGGGTCTACTACAATGAGCAGTTCTTC.

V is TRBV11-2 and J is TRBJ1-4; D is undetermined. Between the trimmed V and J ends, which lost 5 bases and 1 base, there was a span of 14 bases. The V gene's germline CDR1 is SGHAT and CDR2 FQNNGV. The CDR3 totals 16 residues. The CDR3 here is CASSPSPLQTNEKLFF. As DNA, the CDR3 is TGTGCCAGCAGCCCTAGTCCCCTACAAACTAATGAAAAACTGTTTTTT.

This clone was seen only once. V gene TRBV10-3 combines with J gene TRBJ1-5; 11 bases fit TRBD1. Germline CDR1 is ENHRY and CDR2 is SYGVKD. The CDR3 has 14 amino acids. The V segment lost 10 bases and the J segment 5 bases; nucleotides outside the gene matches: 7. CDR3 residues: CATRTGGVDQPQHF. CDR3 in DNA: TGTGCCACCAGGACAGGGGGCGTCGATCAGCCCCAGCATTTT.

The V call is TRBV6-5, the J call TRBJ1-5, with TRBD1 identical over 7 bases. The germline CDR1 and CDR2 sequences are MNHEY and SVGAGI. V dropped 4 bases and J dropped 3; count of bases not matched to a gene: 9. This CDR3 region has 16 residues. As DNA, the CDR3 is TGTGCCAGCAGTTTACAGGGGTCAGGGAACAATCAGCCCCAGCATTTT. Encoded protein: CASSLQGSGNNQPQHF.

The CDR3 DNA is TGTGCCTGGCGACAGTCCTACGAGCAGTACTTC. It codes for CAWRQSYEQYF. This chain joins TRBV30 and TRBJ2-7; D is perhaps TRBD1 (5 bases). Between the trimmed V and J ends, which lost 5 bases and 1 base, there was a span of 6 bases. Germline CDR1 is GTSNPN and CDR2 is SVGIG (reference sequence). The CDR3 sequence is 11 residues long. The variable domain in full, with the rest retrieved from reference TRBV30 and TRBJ2-7, is SQTIHQWPATLVQPVGSPLSLECTVEGTSNPNLYWYRQAAGRGLQLLFYSVGIGQISSEVPQNLSASRPQDRQFILSSKKLLLSDSGFYLCAWRQSYEQYFGPGTRLTVT.

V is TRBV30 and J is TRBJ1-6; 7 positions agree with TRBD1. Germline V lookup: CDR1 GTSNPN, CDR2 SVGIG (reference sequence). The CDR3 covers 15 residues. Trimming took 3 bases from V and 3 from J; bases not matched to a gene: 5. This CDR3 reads CAWSVWTGYNSPLHF. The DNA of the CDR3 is TGTGCCTGGAGCGTCTGGACAGGCTATAATTCACCCCTCCACTTT.

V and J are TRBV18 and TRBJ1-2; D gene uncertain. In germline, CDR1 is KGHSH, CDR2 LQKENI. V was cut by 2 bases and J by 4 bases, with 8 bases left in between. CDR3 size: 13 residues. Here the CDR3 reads CASSPGRAYGYTF. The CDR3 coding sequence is TGTGCCAGCTCACCAGGTCGCGCCTATGGCTACACCTTC.

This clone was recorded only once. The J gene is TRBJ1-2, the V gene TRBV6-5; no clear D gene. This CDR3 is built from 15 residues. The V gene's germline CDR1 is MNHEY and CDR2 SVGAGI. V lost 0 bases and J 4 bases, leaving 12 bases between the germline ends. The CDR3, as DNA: TGTGCCAGCAGTTACTCGGGCACGCTATCCTATGGCTACACCTTC. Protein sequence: CASSYSGTLSYGYTF.

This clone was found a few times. This chain's CDR3 is CASSYGTENYGYTF. CDR3 bases: TGTGCCAGTAGCTACGGGACCGAGAACTATGGCTACACCTTC. The chain is built from TRBV19 and TRBJ1-2; tentatively, D is TRBD1 (5 bases). V was cut by 6 bases and J by 2 bases, with 13 bases left in between. Germline lookup yields CDR1 LNHDA and CDR2 SQIVND (reference sequence). The CDR3 runs 14 residues.

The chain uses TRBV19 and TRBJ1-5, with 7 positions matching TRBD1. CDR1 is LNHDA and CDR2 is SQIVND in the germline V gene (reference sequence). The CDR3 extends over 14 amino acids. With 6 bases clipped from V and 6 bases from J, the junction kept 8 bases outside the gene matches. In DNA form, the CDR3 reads TGTGCCAGTAGGCGACAGGGAATAGGTCAGCCCCAGCATTTT. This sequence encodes CASRRQGIGQPQHF.

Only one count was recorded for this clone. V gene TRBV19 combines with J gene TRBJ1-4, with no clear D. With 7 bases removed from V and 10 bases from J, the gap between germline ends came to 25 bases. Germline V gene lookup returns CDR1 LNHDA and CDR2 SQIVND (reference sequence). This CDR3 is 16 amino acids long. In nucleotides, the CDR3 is TGTGCCAGTACCTACCGTTGGGGTTCGGAGTCTGTAAAACTGTTTTTT. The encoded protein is CASTYRWGSESVKLFF.

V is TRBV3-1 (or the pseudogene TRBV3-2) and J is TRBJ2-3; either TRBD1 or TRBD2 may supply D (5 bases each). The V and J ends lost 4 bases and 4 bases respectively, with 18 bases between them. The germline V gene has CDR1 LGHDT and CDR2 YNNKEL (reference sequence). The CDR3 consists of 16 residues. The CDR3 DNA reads TGTGCCAGCAGCCTGCCCCTCCCTGGGGGAGCAGATACGCAGTATTTT. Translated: CASSLPLPGGADTQYF.

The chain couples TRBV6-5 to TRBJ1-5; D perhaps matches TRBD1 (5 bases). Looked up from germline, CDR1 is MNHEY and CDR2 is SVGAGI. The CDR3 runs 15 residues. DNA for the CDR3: TGTGCGACCGCCGGGGGATATCCCAGCAATCAGCCCCAGCATTTT. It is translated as CATAGGYPSNQPQHF.

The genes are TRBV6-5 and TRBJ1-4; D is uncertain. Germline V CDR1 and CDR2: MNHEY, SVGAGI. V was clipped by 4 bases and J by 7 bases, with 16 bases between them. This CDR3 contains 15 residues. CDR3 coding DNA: TGTGCCAGCAGTTCGGAGACGGTCGGCGGTGAAAAACTGTTTTTT. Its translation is CASSSETVGGEKLFF.

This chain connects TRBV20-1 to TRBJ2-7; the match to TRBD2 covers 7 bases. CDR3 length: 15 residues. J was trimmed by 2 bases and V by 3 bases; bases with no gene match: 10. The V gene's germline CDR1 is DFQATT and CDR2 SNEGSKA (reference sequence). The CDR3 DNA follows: TGCAGTGCTAGTCGCCGGGGGAGCGGGACCTACGAGCAGTACTTC. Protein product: CSASRRGSGTYEQYF.

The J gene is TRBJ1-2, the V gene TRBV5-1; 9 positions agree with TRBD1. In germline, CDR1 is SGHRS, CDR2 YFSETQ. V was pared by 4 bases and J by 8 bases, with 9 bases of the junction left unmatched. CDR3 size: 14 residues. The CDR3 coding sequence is TGCGCCAGCAGCCCCGTCGGGACAGGGAGAGGCTACACCTTC. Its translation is CASSPVGTGRGYTF. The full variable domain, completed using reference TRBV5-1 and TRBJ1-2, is KAGVTQTPRYLIKTRGQQVTLSCSPISGHRSVSWYQQTPGQGLQFLFEYFSETQRNKGNFPGRFSGRQFSNSRSEMNVSTLELGDSALYLCASSPVGTGRGYTFGSGTRLTVV.

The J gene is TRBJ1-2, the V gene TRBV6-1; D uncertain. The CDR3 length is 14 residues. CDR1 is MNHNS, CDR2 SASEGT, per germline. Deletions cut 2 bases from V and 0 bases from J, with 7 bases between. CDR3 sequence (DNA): TGTGCCAGCAGTGAACTCCAGACTAACTATGGCTACACCTTC. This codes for CASSELQTNYGYTF.

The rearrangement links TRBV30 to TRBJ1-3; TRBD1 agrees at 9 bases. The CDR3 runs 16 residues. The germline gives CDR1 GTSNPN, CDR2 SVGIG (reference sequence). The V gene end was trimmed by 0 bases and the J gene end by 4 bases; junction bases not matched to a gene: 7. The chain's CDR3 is CAWSVFWTGAGNTIYF. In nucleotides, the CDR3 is TGTGCCTGGAGTGTATTCTGGACAGGGGCAGGAAACACCATATATTTT.

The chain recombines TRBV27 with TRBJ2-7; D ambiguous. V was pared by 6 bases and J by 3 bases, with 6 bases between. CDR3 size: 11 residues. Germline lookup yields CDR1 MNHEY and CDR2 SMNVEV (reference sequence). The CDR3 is CASSVFYEQYF. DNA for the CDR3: TGTGCCAGCAGCGTTTTCTACGAGCAGTACTTC.

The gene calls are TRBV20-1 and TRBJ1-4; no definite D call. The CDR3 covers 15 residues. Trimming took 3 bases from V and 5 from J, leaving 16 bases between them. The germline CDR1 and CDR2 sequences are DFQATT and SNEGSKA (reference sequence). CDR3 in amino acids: CSASAVTAGNEKLFF. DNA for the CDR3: TGCAGTGCTAGTGCCGTCACTGCGGGCAATGAAAAACTGTTTTTT.

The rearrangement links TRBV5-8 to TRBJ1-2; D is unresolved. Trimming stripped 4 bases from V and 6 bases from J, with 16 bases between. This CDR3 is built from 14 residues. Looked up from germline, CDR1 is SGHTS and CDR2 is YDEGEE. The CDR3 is CASSNGGVGDGYTF. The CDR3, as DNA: TGTGCCAGCAGCAATGGTGGCGTAGGTGATGGCTACACCTTC.

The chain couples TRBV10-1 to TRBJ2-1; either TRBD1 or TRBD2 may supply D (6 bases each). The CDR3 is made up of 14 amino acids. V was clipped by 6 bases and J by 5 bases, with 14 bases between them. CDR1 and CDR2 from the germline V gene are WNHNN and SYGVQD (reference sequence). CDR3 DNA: TGCGCCAGCAGCACGGGGGCACGCAACAATGAGCAGTTCTTC. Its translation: CASSTGARNNEQFF.

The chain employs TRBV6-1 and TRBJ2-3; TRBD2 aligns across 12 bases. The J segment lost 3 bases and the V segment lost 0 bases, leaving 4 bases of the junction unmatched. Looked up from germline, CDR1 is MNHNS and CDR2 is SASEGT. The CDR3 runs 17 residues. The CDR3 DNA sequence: TGTGCCAGCAGTGAAGCGCTAGCGGGGGGGTTGACAGATACGCAGTATTTT. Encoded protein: CASSEALAGGLTDTQYF.

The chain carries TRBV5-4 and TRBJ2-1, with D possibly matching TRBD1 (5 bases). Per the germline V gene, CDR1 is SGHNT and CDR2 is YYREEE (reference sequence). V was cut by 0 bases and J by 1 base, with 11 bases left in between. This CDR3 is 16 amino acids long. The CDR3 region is CASSLAEKGSYNEQFF. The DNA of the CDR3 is TGTGCCAGCAGCTTGGCCGAGAAGGGGTCCTACAATGAGCAGTTCTTC.